This TCR beta chain was profiled in a study of OX40 agonist ivuxolimab in advanced cancers. Method: immunoSEQ multiplex PCR; TCRdb's copy keeps in-frame clones and lacks some. The sample has roughly 35,000 clones, about 81% seen once. Germline values: CDR1 SGHAT, CDR2 FQNNGV. The CDR3 totals 14 residues. V was clipped by 1 base and J by 7 bases, with 11 bases between them. On this clone itself: What it binds is not known.

Study observations and caveats: On average, CD8+ T cells showed a greater number of expanded clones than CD4+.

Exclusion applied to patients with autoimmune disease history or systemic immunosuppression. The chain uses TRBV11-2 and TRBJ2-1; no firm D call. The sequenced sample was CD4+ or CD8+ T cells sorted from blood, obtained in a trial of the OX40 agonist ivuxolimab. The receptor comes from an adult with an advanced solid tumor such as melanoma, head and neck, liver or kidney cancer. The CDR3 loop is CASSLVWLGNEQFF. Written as DNA, the CDR3 is TGTGCCAGCAGCTTAGTATGGTTGGGGAATGAGCAGTTCTTC.